The 12 T cell receptor beta chains given below trace back to one sample, sequenced in a study of cytomegalovirus exposure and HLA in healthy donors. Primers: 60 Vbeta forward and 13 Jbeta reverse. Sequencing used immunoSEQ multiplex PCR; TCRdb keeps in-frame clones, though not all of them. The data show 90,000 or so clones, 82% seen once. Material: PBMCs. The receptors shown here come from a man in his fifties in good health and CMV-seronegative.

The chain couples TRBV6-5 to TRBJ2-7, with 8 bases lining up with TRBD1. CDR1 and CDR2 from the germline V gene are MNHEY and SVGAGI. The CDR3 consists of 14 residues. V lost 1 base to trimming and J lost 7 bases; unmatched junction nucleotides: 6. The CDR3 sequence is CASSYWTGQGEQYF. The CDR3 DNA sequence: TGTGCCAGCAGTTACTGGACAGGGCAGGGTGAGCAGTACTTC.

The chain combines TRBV19 with TRBJ1-4; D not resolved. Germline V CDR1 and CDR2: LNHDA, SQIVND (reference sequence). The CDR3 consists of 15 residues. Between the trimmed V and J ends, which lost 1 base and 1 base, there was a span of 7 bases. CDR3 nucleotide sequence: TGTGCCAGTAGTATAGGAGGAGGAACTAATGAAAAACTGTTTTTT. Its translation: CASSIGGGTNEKLFF. The complete variable domain, with remaining parts taken from reference TRBV19 and TRBJ1-4, reads DGGITQSPKYLFRKEGQNVTLSCEQNLNHDAMYWYRQDPGQGLRLIYYSQIVNDFQKGDIAEGYSVSREKKESFPLTVTSAQKNPTAFYLCASSIGGGTNEKLFFGSGTQLSVL.

A single count supports this clone. V is TRBV4-3 and J is TRBJ1-2, with a tentative D call TRBD1 (5 bases). Trimming removed 1 base from V and 2 bases from J, with 14 bases in between. The CDR3 consists of 16 residues. The germline V gene has CDR1 LGHNA and CDR2 YSLEER. The CDR3 DNA follows: TGCGCCAGCAGCCAAGGTTCCGGGACTGCAAACTATGGCTACACCTTC. Its translation is CASSQGSGTANYGYTF.

V and J are TRBV10-1 and TRBJ2-2; tentatively, D is TRBD2 (6 bases). The CDR3 extends over 15 amino acids. V was pared by 3 bases and J by 4 bases, with 12 bases between. Germline V CDR1 and CDR2: WNHNN, SYGVQD (reference sequence). The CDR3 loop is CASSDGTPVTGELFF. The CDR3 coding sequence is TGCGCCAGCAGTGACGGGACTCCCGTCACCGGGGAGCTGTTTTTT.

A note on this clone: An end of the junction differs from the germline gene, which may be a read error. The V gene is TRBV7-9, the J gene TRBJ2-1, with no clear D. The CDR3 runs to 10 residues. Germline lookup yields CDR1 SEHNR and CDR2 FQNEAQ (reference sequence). Here the CDR3 reads CSSSLTEQFF. DNA of the CDR3: TGTTCCAGCAGCTTGACAGAGCAGTTCTTC. Full variable domain (remainder filled in from reference TRBV7-9 and TRBJ2-1): DTGVSQNPRHKITKRGQNVTFRCDPISEHNRLYWYRQTLGQGPEFLTYFQNEAQLEKSRLLSDRFSAERPKGSFSTLEIQRTEQGDSAMYLCSSSLTEQFFGPGTRLTVL.

The chain employs TRBV27 and TRBJ1-3, with 8 nucleotides matching TRBD1. This CDR3 has 17 residues. Looked up from germline, CDR1 is MNHEY and CDR2 is SMNVEV (reference sequence). V trimming: 2 bases; J trimming: 0 bases; junction bases outside the gene matches: 6. This chain's CDR3 is CASSLAGGGRSGNTIYF. The DNA for the CDR3 is TGTGCCAGCAGTTTAGCAGGGGGCGGCCGCTCTGGAAACACCATATATTTT.

This clone was seen only once. The genes are TRBV6-1 and TRBJ2-3; the match to TRBD2 covers 16 bases. J was trimmed by 3 bases and V by 2 bases; bases with no gene match: 14. CDR3 length: 21 amino acids. From germline, CDR1 is MNHNS and CDR2 SASEGT. The CDR3 sequence: CASSEFRPGLAGGPDTDTQYF. CDR3 DNA sequence: TGTGCCAGCAGTGAATTCAGACCGGGACTAGCGGGAGGGCCCGATACAGATACGCAGTATTTT.

This chain uses TRBV5-1 with TRBJ2-5; possible D gene TRBD2, 6 bases. This CDR3 region has 14 residues. The germline V and J ends were trimmed by 5 bases and 7 bases, with 18 bases remaining between them. CDR1 and CDR2 from the germline V gene are SGHRS and YFSETQ. In nucleotides, the CDR3 is TGCGCCAGCAGGACGGGGGAGGTGTTGGGGACCCAGTACTTC. This encodes CASRTGEVLGTQYF.

The chain carries TRBV6-1 and TRBJ1-2, with D possibly being TRBD1 (6 bases). CDR3 length: 12 residues. The germline V gene encodes CDR1 MNHNS and CDR2 SASEGT. The V gene lost 2 bases and the J gene lost 5 bases, with 6 bases spanning the gap. CDR3 DNA: TGTGCCAGCAGTGAAACAGGGTATGGCTACACCTTC. It specifies CASSETGYGYTF.

The chain joins TRBV9 to TRBJ1-3; D not resolved. CDR1 is SGDLS, CDR2 YYNGEE, per germline. Trimming removed 3 bases from V and 3 bases from J, with 10 bases in between. CDR3 length: 14 residues. CDR3 coding DNA: TGTGCCAGCAGCGCGGAGGGAGGTGGAAACACCATATATTTT. Residues: CASSAEGGGNTIYF.

This clone was observed a few times. The rearrangement links TRBV25-1 to TRBJ2-2, with TRBD2 identical over 8 bases. The CDR3 spans 16 residues. With V trimmed by 8 bases and J by 4 bases, 12 bases remained unmatched. Germline CDR1 reads MGHDK; CDR2 reads SYGVNS. The CDR3 DNA follows: TGTGCCAGCCGGGAGGGGCGGGGCCGGGGCACCGGGGAGCTGTTTTTT. It codes for CASREGRGRGTGELFF.

This clone appeared a single time. The gene calls are TRBV28 and TRBJ2-1; D not certain. CDR3 length: 16 residues. The germline V gene encodes CDR1 MDHEN and CDR2 SYDVKM. V lost 2 bases to trimming and J lost 0 bases, with 11 bases between them. The CDR3 region has the DNA TGTGCCAGCAGTTTAGGAGTTAAGAGCTCCTACAATGAGCAGTTCTTC. This translates into CASSLGVKSSYNEQFF.